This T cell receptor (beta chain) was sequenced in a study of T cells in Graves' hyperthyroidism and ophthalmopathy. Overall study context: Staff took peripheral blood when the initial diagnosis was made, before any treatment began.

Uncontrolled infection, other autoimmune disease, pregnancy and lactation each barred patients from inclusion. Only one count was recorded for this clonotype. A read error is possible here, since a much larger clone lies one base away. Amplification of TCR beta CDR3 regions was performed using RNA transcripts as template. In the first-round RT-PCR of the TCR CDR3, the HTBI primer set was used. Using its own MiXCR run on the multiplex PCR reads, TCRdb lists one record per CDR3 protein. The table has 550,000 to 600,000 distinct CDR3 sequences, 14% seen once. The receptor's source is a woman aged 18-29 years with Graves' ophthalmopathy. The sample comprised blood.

CDR3: CASSLGQGASNIQYF. CDR3 in DNA: TGTGCCAGCAGTTTGGGACAGGGGGCGTCAAACATTCAGTACTTC. The chain links TRBV12-3 or TRBV12-4 to TRBJ2-4, with TRBD1 matching 12 bases. This CDR3 has 15 residues. Unmatched junction bases numbered 3, after V lost 3 bases and J lost 6 bases.